These T cell receptor beta chains were read from a single sample in a study of lymphopenia after photon versus proton radiotherapy. The method was immunoSEQ multiplex PCR; TCRdb's version includes in-frame clones alone and lacks a portion of them. The sample shows about 160,000 clones, around nine tenths of them seen only once. Sequenced material: peripheral blood, taken from a patient treated with photon-based radiotherapy. The origin of the receptors is a man between 50 and 59 years old with gastric cancer. Each CDR3 is given with its conserved first and last residue. A D gene is named only where the DNA matches it firmly. Not all rows give a size; the values are once, few, many and, for expanded clones, a class.

cdr3_aa cdr3_nt j_call clone_size d_call v_call
CASSRGGVTEAFF TGTGCCAGCAGCCGAGGGGGGGTCACTGAAGCTTTCTTT TRBJ1-1 once NA TRBV7-8
CASSSSGSKNTGELFF TGTGCCAGCAGCTCCTCCGGGTCTAAGAACACCGGGGAGCTGTTTTTT TRBJ2-2 once NA TRBV7-3
CASSVGVPAYEQYF TGTGCCAGCAGCGTAGGAGTACCAGCCTACGAGCAGTACTTC TRBJ2-7 NA NA TRBV9
CAWRGGQSSNQPQHF TGTGCCTGGAGGGGGGGACAGTCTAGCAATCAGCCCCAGCATTTT TRBJ1-5 NA TRBD1 TRBV30
CASRGLAGAGELFF TGCGCCAGCAGGGGACTAGCGGGTGCCGGGGAGCTGTTTTTT TRBJ2-2 NA TRBD2 TRBV5-1
CASSYTDQPQHF TGTGCCAGCAGTTATACAGATCAGCCCCAGCATTTT TRBJ1-5 few NA TRBV6-6
CASSLGSPSGRENQPQHF TGTGCCAGCAGCTTAGGGAGCCCGTCGGGCAGGGAAAATCAGCCCCAGCATTTT TRBJ1-5 NA NA TRBV13
CAWSTQQSGQPQHF TGTGCCTGGAGTACCCAGCAATCAGGTCAGCCCCAGCATTTT TRBJ1-5 NA NA TRBV30
CSVESDNYGYTF TGCAGCGTTGAAAGTGATAACTATGGCTACACCTTC TRBJ1-2 NA NA TRBV29-1
CASSPGGGYNEQFF TGTGCCAGCAGCCCCGGGGGGGGCTACAATGAGCAGTTCTTC TRBJ2-1 NA TRBD2 TRBV6-4
CASSLAPGDGVHEQYF TGTGCCAGCAGCTTAGCCCCGGGAGACGGGGTCCACGAGCAGTACTTC TRBJ2-7 NA NA TRBV11-3
CSVGRTGGFHGYTF TGCAGCGTTGGGCGGACAGGGGGGTTTCATGGCTACACCTTC TRBJ1-2 NA TRBD1 TRBV29-1
CASSPGQVETQYF TGCGCCAGCAGCCCCGGGCAGGTGGAGACCCAGTACTTC TRBJ2-5 NA NA TRBV5-1
CASRGTGSLQETQYF TGTGCCAGCAGGGGGACAGGGTCCCTCCAAGAGACCCAGTACTTC TRBJ2-5 NA TRBD1 TRBV27